The TCR beta chain under discussion was sequenced for a study of blood T cell repertoires in COVID-19. Study background: Collection of acute and convalescent COVID-19 samples took place in the United States, Italy and Spain.

The table came from immunoSEQ multiplex PCR; TCRdb's copy has only in-frame clones and leaves some out. The sample carries roughly 49,000 clones, 75% to 85% recorded once. Germline values: CDR1 MNHNY, CDR2 SVGAGI (reference sequence). V shed 5 bases and J shed 8 bases, with 12 bases lying between them. There are 12 residues in the CDR3. This clonotype was obtained from a man aged 35-49 years with acute or convalescent COVID-19. Input material: peripheral blood. The V gene is TRBV6-6, the J gene TRBJ1-2; a possible D gene is TRBD1 (5 bases). The CDR3 region is CASSRAGPGYTF. The CDR3 DNA sequence: TGTGCCAGCAGTCGAGCAGGGCCCGGCTACACCTTC.